This T cell receptor (beta chain) stems from a study of shared clonotypes between healthy human individuals. Study-wide points: Richness estimates generally favored naive over memory subsets. Rarefaction indicated that sorted-subset sequencing remained incomplete although depth was large.

Subsets obtained from CD4+ cells comprised CD45RA+ naive and CD45RA-negative memory cells. As to this clone: Its antigen is still unknown.

In the authors' workflow: Junction-only sequences produced by ImmunoSEQ had no quality scores, so filtering differed. Method: immunoSEQ multiplex PCR; TCRdb's copy keeps in-frame clones and lacks some. V, J and clone size are those of that table, while D and trimming were read from the DNA. The sample includes about 710,000 clones, roughly 72% of them seen just once. CDR1 and CDR2 (germline): SEHNR, FQNEAQ (reference sequence). The CDR3 runs to 16 residues. With V trimmed by 5 bases and J by 6 bases, 10 bases remained unmatched. The chain is built from TRBV7-9 and TRBJ2-1, with 10 bases fitting TRBD2. The sequence derives from a woman aged 30 to 39 in good health. The sample taken for sequencing was memory CD4+ T cells sorted from blood. The subset is: CD45RA-negative fraction. The CDR3 DNA is TGTGCCAGCAGCCGCGCACTAGCGGGACTTGGCAATGAGCAGTTCTTC. Protein: CASSRALAGLGNEQFF. The full variable domain, rest sourced from reference TRBV7-9 and TRBJ2-1, is DTGVSQNPRHKITKRGQNVTFRCDPISEHNRLYWYRQTLGQGPEFLTYFQNEAQLEKSRLLSDRFSAERPKGSFSTLEIQRTEQGDSAMYLCASSRALAGLGNEQFFGPGTRLTVL.